The clone carrying this TCR beta chain appeared a single time. The antigen is not known. This specimen comes from a study of T-cell memory formation after mild COVID-19. Across the whole study: Largely donor-specific TCR clusters were found. Broader study findings: The finding that pre-infection memory included some responding clones suggested that cross-reactive memory joined. Chiefly within CM and EM were the contracting CD4+ clones; CD8+ ones were within EMRA. Clones that contracted from day 15 to 85 were balanced CD4/CD8, while later expanders leaned CD4+.

Per the germline V gene, CDR1 is SGHKS and CDR2 is YYEKEE (reference sequence). The CDR3 sequence is 16 residues long. The junction had 14 bases not matched to a gene; V was cut back by 6 bases and J by 3 bases. TCRdb independently ran MiXCR on the 5' RACE reads; one entry per CDR3 protein. The table shows 300,000 or so distinct CDR3 sequences, with about 17% occurring only once. The sequenced sample consisted of PBMCs or a T cell subset sorted from them (not recorded which). The chain carries TRBV5-5 and TRBJ2-5, with 7 nucleotides matching TRBD1. The sequence came from a man between 18 and 29 years old who had mild COVID-19 (a few samples of this study predate the infection). Cell type and time point are not known. The CDR3 protein is CASTLQGDRGKETQYF. As DNA, the CDR3 is TGTGCCAGCACCCTCCAGGGGGACAGAGGGAAAGAGACCCAGTACTTC.